A selection of T cell receptor beta chains follows, all from one sample in a study of cytomegalovirus exposure and HLA in healthy donors. The method was immunoSEQ multiplex PCR; TCRdb's version includes in-frame clones alone and lacks a portion of them. The table includes about 150,000 clones, 60% to 85% detected once. The sample consisted of PBMCs. These receptors were collected from a woman aged 40-49 years in good health and CMV-seronegative. Each CDR3 is given with its conserved first and last residue. A D gene is named only where the DNA matches it firmly. The size field is filled for only some rows; it gives once, few, many or a size class.

>TRBJ1-2|TRBV10-3|-|-
CAISERTGLYGYTF
TGTGCCATCAGTGAGAGAACAGGGCTCTATGGCTACACCTTC
>TRBJ1-1|TRBV5-1|TRBD1|-
CASSLMGTDNTEAFF
TGCGCCAGCAGCTTGATGGGGACAGATAACACTGAAGCTTTCTTT
>TRBJ1-3|TRBV16|-|few
CASSHRVFSGNTIYF
TGTGCCAGCAGCCACAGGGTATTCTCTGGAAACACCATATATTTT
>TRBJ1-2|TRBV6-6|-|-
CASSGTKQSYGYTF
TGTGCCAGCAGTGGGACAAAACAAAGCTATGGCTACACCTTC
>TRBJ2-1|TRBV11-3|-|-
CASSLNPGSNNEQFF
TGTGCCAGCAGCTTAAATCCAGGGTCGAACAATGAGCAGTTCTTC
>TRBJ1-2|TRBV7-9|-|-
CASSLSVGVYGYTF
TGTGCCAGCAGCCTTTCGGTAGGGGTCTATGGCTACACCTTC
>TRBJ2-7|TRBV9|-|-
CASSGRDSGLEQYF
TGTGCCAGCAGCGGGCGGGACAGCGGCCTAGAGCAGTACTTC
>TRBJ2-7|TRBV2|TRBD1|few
CASSRSAGTAVSYEQYF
TGTGCCAGCAGTAGATCCGCCGGGACAGCCGTTTCCTACGAGCAGTACTTC
>TRBJ1-3|TRBV6-1|-|-
CASSETPGNTIYF
TGTGCCAGCAGTGAAACCCCCGGGAACACCATATATTTT
>TRBJ2-2|TRBV5-6|-|-
CASSLTGISTGELFF
TGTGCCAGCAGCTTAACGGGGATCAGCACCGGGGAGCTGTTTTTT
>TRBJ1-2|TRBV11-2|-|few
CASSLETGSYGYTF
TGTGCCAGCAGCTTAGAAACGGGATCCTATGGCTACACCTTC
>TRBJ1-6|TRBV30|-|-
CAWRTDFSNSPLHF
TGTGCCTGGAGGACAGACTTCTCTAATTCACCCCTCCACTTT
>TRBJ2-7|TRBV11-3|TRBD1|-
CASEPRDRGLYEQYF
TGTGCCAGCGAACCCCGGGACAGGGGGCTATACGAGCAGTACTTC
>TRBJ2-3|TRBV6-5|TRBD2|-
CASRTSGRRADTQYF
TGTGCCAGCAGGACTAGCGGGAGAAGGGCAGATACGCAGTATTTT
>TRBJ1-1|TRBV4-1|-|few
CASSQELGRDTEAFF
TGCGCCAGCAGCCAAGAACTGGGGCGAGACACTGAAGCTTTCTTT
>TRBJ2-3|TRBV7-8|-|-
CASSHRIPRGSHTDTQYF
TGTGCCAGCAGCCATCGGATCCCGAGGGGGTCCCACACAGATACGCAGTATTTT
>TRBJ1-4|TRBV5-1|-|-
CASSPGGDPTNEKLFF
TGCGCCAGCAGCCCCGGAGGGGACCCAACTAATGAAAAACTGTTTTTT
>TRBJ2-7|TRBV4-1|TRBD1|-
CASRRGQPYEQYF
TGCGCCAGCAGGAGGGGACAGCCCTACGAGCAGTACTTC
>TRBJ2-7|TRBV4-2|-|-
CASSLGSDTYEQYF
TGTGCCAGCAGCCTCGGATCCGACACATACGAGCAGTACTTC
>TRBJ2-1|TRBV10-3|TRBD2|-
CAISEREGHNEQFF
TGTGCCATCAGTGAGCGGGAGGGGCACAATGAGCAGTTCTTC
>TRBJ1-1|TRBV6-6|TRBD1|-
CASERGLGNTEAFF
TGTGCCAGCGAAAGGGGGCTCGGGAACACTGAAGCTTTCTTT
>TRBJ1-2|TRBV5-1|TRBD1|once
CASSGRTGGDYGYTF
TGCGCCAGCAGCGGCCGGACAGGGGGGGACTATGGCTACACCTTC
>TRBJ1-2|TRBV2|-|-
CASSELRGANYGYTF
TGTGCCAGCAGTGAACTCAGGGGAGCTAACTATGGCTACACCTTC
>TRBJ2-3|TRBV12-5|-|-
CASAASGGGRGTDTQYF
TGTGCTAGTGCCGCAAGTGGGGGGGGGCGCGGGACAGATACGCAGTATTTT
>TRBJ2-1|TRBV5-1|-|-
CASSPNARSSYNEQFF
TGCGCCAGCAGCCCCAACGCCCGCAGCTCCTACAATGAGCAGTTCTTC
>TRBJ1-1|TRBV5-4|-|few
CASSLEGRDTLRGAFF
TGTGCCAGCAGCTTGGAAGGCAGGGACACACTTCGGGGAGCTTTCTTT
>TRBJ2-4|TRBV7-9|-|-
CASSPDGGTSKNIQYF
TGTGCCAGCAGCCCCGATGGAGGGACGTCCAAAAACATTCAGTACTTC
>TRBJ2-7|TRBV5-1|TRBD2|-
CASSFRAREGYEQYF
TGCGCCAGCAGCTTTAGGGCCCGGGAGGGATACGAGCAGTACTTC
>TRBJ2-1|TRBV10-1|-|once
CASSESSGGYNEQFF
TGCGCCAGCAGTGAGTCTAGTGGAGGGTACAATGAGCAGTTCTTC
>TRBJ2-7|TRBV11-3|TRBD2|-
CASSLDLLAGKNEQYF
TGTGCCAGCAGCTTAGATCTGCTAGCGGGAAAGAACGAGCAGTACTTC
>TRBJ1-2|TRBV28|TRBD1|-
CASSPPGQLRRWGYTF
TGTGCCAGCAGTCCTCCGGGACAGCTAAGAAGGTGGGGCTACACCTTC
>TRBJ1-2|TRBV5-6|-|-
CASSLQVDGYTF
TGTGCCAGCAGCTTGCAGGTTGACGGCTACACCTTC
>TRBJ1-2|TRBV27|TRBD1|-
CASRSPGGYGYTF
TGTGCCAGCAGAAGCCCAGGGGGCTATGGCTACACCTTC
>TRBJ1-4|TRBV2|-|-
CASQQTTVATNEKLFF
TGTGCCAGCCAACAAACGACAGTTGCAACTAATGAAAAACTGTTTTTT
>TRBJ1-1|TRBV5-1|-|-
CASSSKGGETEAFF
TGCGCCAGCAGCTCCAAGGGAGGAGAAACTGAAGCTTTCTTT
>TRBJ2-5|TRBV7-2|-|-
CASSYRTVRETQYF
TGTGCCAGCAGCTATCGGACAGTTCGAGAGACCCAGTACTTC
>TRBJ1-1|TRBV5-4|TRBD1|-
CASSWGQGSAEAFF
TGTGCCAGCAGCTGGGGACAGGGGAGCGCTGAAGCTTTCTTT
>TRBJ2-7|TRBV7-9|TRBD1|-
CASSVSGTDYEQYF
TGTGCCAGCAGCGTATCGGGGACAGATTACGAGCAGTACTTC
>TRBJ1-1|TRBV27|-|-
CASSPVIFDVAFF
TGTGCCAGCAGCCCGGTTATCTTCGATGTTGCTTTCTTT
>TRBJ2-7|TRBV30|-|-
CAWSGQQGYEQYF
TGTGCCTGGAGTGGACAACAGGGCTACGAGCAGTACTTC
>TRBJ1-1|TRBV6-1|-|-
CASSDPLAEAFF
TGTGCCAGCAGTGATCCCCTCGCTGAAGCTTTCTTT
>TRBJ2-5|TRBV7-9|TRBD2|-
CASSSPSGRVEETQYF
TGTGCCAGCAGCTCCCCTAGCGGGAGGGTGGAGGAGACCCAGTACTTC
>TRBJ2-7|TRBV6-5|-|-
CASSYGSDYEQYF
TGTGCCAGCAGTTATGGGAGCGACTACGAGCAGTACTTC
>TRBJ2-7|TRBV11-2|-|-
CASSLVEAEYEQYF
TGTGCCAGCAGCTTAGTGGAGGCTGAATACGAGCAGTACTTC
>TRBJ1-2|TRBV28|-|-
CATLFHRVSGYTF
TGTGCCACCTTATTCCACAGGGTTTCTGGCTACACCTTC
>TRBJ2-3|TRBV10-1|-|-
CASSGRTAGPDTQYF
TGCGCCAGCAGTGGGCGGACAGCGGGACCAGATACGCAGTATTTT
>TRBJ2-5|TRBV10-3|-|-
CATAEIQETQYF
TGTGCCACCGCGGAGATCCAAGAGACCCAGTACTTC
>TRBJ2-2|TRBV15|TRBD1|-
CATRETGTVKSAGELFF
TGTGCCACCAGGGAAACCGGGACAGTCAAATCTGCGGGGGAGCTGTTTTTT
>TRBJ1-3|TRBV7-2|-|few
CASSSQGTRNTIYF
TGTGCCAGCAGCTCGCAGGGAACCCGAAACACCATATATTTT
>TRBJ1-1|TRBV7-9|-|-
CASSLSGVNTEAFF
TGTGCCAGCAGCCTCTCAGGGGTGAACACTGAAGCTTTCTTT
>TRBJ1-5|TRBV4-1|-|-
CASSQWQVGMPQHF
TGCGCCAGCAGCCAGTGGCAGGTGGGTATGCCCCAGCATTTT
>TRBJ2-1|TRBV4-1|TRBD1|-
CASSQAGGGGYNEQFF
TGCGCCAGCAGCCAAGCAGGGGGTGGGGGTTACAATGAGCAGTTCTTC
>TRBJ1-1|TRBV29-1|-|few
CSVEKLIEAFF
TGCAGCGTTGAAAAACTGATTGAAGCTTTCTTT
>TRBJ2-5|TRBV5-4|TRBD2|once
CASSLGAVGSGSGGAETQYF
TGTGCCAGCAGCTTGGGGGCCGTTGGTAGCGGGAGTGGCGGGGCGGAGACCCAGTACTTC
>TRBJ1-6|TRBV19|-|-
CASGGVLDSPLHF
TGTGCCAGTGGAGGGGTGCTAGATTCACCCCTCCACTTT
>TRBJ1-2|TRBV27|-|once
CASGAGGGGGYTF
TGTGCCAGTGGGGCGGGGGGCGGGGGTGGCTACACCTTC
>TRBJ1-4|TRBV27|-|-
CASSPVGGNEKLFF
TGTGCCAGCAGCCCGGTCGGGGGAAATGAAAAACTGTTTTTT